Below, one T cell receptor (beta chain) is given with its context. Its antigen is currently unknown. The data stem from a study of shared clonotypes between healthy human individuals. Method: immunoSEQ multiplex PCR; TCRdb's copy keeps in-frame clones and lacks some. The sample carries hundreds of thousands of clones, 90% to 97% recorded once. Notes on the study in general: Non-shared clonotypes showed lower generation probabilities than clonotypes common to all four donors.

This CDR3 comprises 13 residues. Trimming removed 2 bases at V and 8 bases at J, with 13 bases between. Germline loops: CDR1 SQVTM, CDR2 ANQGSEA. Specimen: naive CD4+ T cells sorted from blood. Subset reported: CD45RA+ positively selected. The chain uses TRBV29-1 and TRBJ2-4; D is unclear. The sequence derives from a woman in her 30s in good health. CDR3 amino acids: CSVEHKGTDIQYF. The DNA for the CDR3 is TGCAGCGTTGAACATAAGGGTACGGACATTCAGTACTTC.